A selection of T cell receptor beta chains follows, all from one sample in a study of CD8 T cells in ankylosing spondylitis. Each CDR3 protein gets one entry after TCRdb re-called the 5' RACE reads with MiXCR. This table holds approximately 340,000 distinct CDR3 sequences, about 15% found once. The specimen was blood, either unsorted or a sorted T cell fraction (not recorded which). All receptors come from a male donor with ankylosing spondylitis or in good health (not recorded which). CDR3s include the opening cysteine and the closing phenylalanine or tryptophan. Each record gives: CDR3 protein, V gene.

CAQGGAGELFF TRBV12-3/TRBV12-4
CASSVDQNIQYF TRBV5-4
CSARKDGYTF TRBV20-1
CASSFEPPGRGNQPQHF TRBV6-5
CASSARTGDYEQYF TRBV25-1
CASSLDPLPYEQYF TRBV11-2
CSVDLGRTEAFF TRBV29-1
CASSVGGQTSSYEQYF TRBV9
CASIGSGLRYNSPLHF TRBV5-6
CASGGLISPHSYEQYF TRBV12-5
CAIGVDRTHGYTF TRBV10-3
CASSLVVAGGWNEQFF TRBV5-1
CASRPGLAGSDTQYF TRBV11-2
CASSWEGGEQFF TRBV7-9
CASTPTGFYNGYTF TRBV12-3/TRBV12-4
CASSLLLLKGNGAQYF TRBV3-1
CASSEQGMAGELFF TRBV5-1
CASSQLDRGDTGELFF TRBV11-2
CSARASGNQPQHF TRBV20-1
CASSQDSRVNYGYTF TRBV3-1
CASSLPQAYGYTF TRBV28
CASSRGETQYF TRBV27
CASRGRRETQYF TRBV12-3/TRBV12-4
CASSRDIGDDEQFF TRBV25-1
CASSQTLLEQYF TRBV3-1
CASSATIQGVIYGYTF TRBV27
CASSWGTGGKTEAFF TRBV7-9
CAISDHLLTAETQYF TRBV10-3
CASSSGTGLNTEAFF TRBV5-1
CASSFAGNSNQPQHF TRBV27
CASSPNKANTEAFF TRBV5-1
CASSLRTSGRPPTNEQFF TRBV6-2/TRBV6-3
CASRDRNEGLNNEQFF TRBV19
CASSFSVSSYEQYF TRBV5-1
CASSFAGQSTDTQYF TRBV7-2
CASRDPSQPQHF TRBV2
CASSLDRLTNEKLFF TRBV5-1
CASSDGTSVYNEQFF TRBV27
CASTPKANLNEQFF TRBV3-1
CASSHQGPNEQFF TRBV19
CASSQLPVSYEQYF TRBV16
CASSLDSWGILRTDTQYF TRBV11-1
CASSTGPYVLTF TRBV11-3
CASSSLAAGYF TRBV12-3/TRBV12-4
CASSAGSSAKNIQYF TRBV5-1
CAISEWTEAFF TRBV10-3
CAIRPLLAGSAEAFF TRBV10-3
CASSPGRGEQPQHF TRBV6-1
CSAREPSGRSQEQFF TRBV20-1
CASRAGPGTGELFF TRBV7-2
CASSQGLRQVPYEQYF TRBV14